These 30 T cell receptor beta chains came from one sample sequenced in a study of blood T cell repertoires in COVID-19. TCRdb keeps only in-frame clones here, not all; method: immunoSEQ multiplex PCR. The repertoire holds about 110,000 clones, with roughly 84% as singletons. Sequenced sample: peripheral blood. These receptor sequences come from a woman aged 45-59 years with acute or convalescent COVID-19.

The sample holds a few counts of this clone. The chain joins TRBV6-5 to TRBJ2-2, with 8 positions matching TRBD1. J was trimmed by 1 base and V by 7 bases; bases with no gene match: 2. The CDR3 is 14 residues long. CDR1 and CDR2 (germline): MNHEY, SVGAGI. CDR3: CASTRGRNTGELFF. In DNA form, the CDR3 reads TGTGCCAGCACCAGGGGGCGGAACACCGGGGAGCTGTTTTTT.

This clone was counted a single time. DNA for the CDR3: TGTGCCAGCAGTGGAAGACAGGGTAAATCACCCCTCCACTTT. Translating gives CASSGRQGKSPLHF. The V and J genes are TRBV25-1 and TRBJ1-6; TRBD1 aligns across 7 bases. CDR1 MGHDK and CDR2 SYGVNS come from the germline V gene. The CDR3 has 14 amino acids. The V segment lost 4 bases and the J segment 10 bases; nucleotides outside the gene matches: 7.

The genes are TRBV12-3 or TRBV12-4 and TRBJ2-5; 7 bases line up with TRBD1. CDR3 length equals 13 residues. Losses at the gene ends were 6 bases for V and 5 bases for J; bases not matched to a gene: 6. The CDR3 region is CASSQRGRETQYF. The CDR3 bases are TGTGCCAGCAGCCAAAGGGGGCGGGAGACCCAGTACTTC.

This chain connects TRBV5-1 to TRBJ2-7; 7 nucleotides match TRBD2. From germline, CDR1 is SGHRS and CDR2 YFSETQ. The V and J ends lost 6 bases and 0 bases, in that order; junction bases with no gene match: 3. This CDR3 is built from 13 residues. DNA for the CDR3: TGCGCCAGCACCCGGGAGGCCTCCTACGAGCAGTACTTC. This sequence encodes CASTREASYEQYF.

This chain connects TRBV11-1 to TRBJ2-3; D may be TRBD1 (7 bases). The V gene lost 2 bases and the J gene lost 4 bases, with 16 bases spanning the gap. CDR1 SGHAT and CDR2 FQDESV come from the germline V gene (reference sequence). The CDR3 has 16 amino acids. The CDR3 loop reads CASSLRRRGQSDTQYF. The CDR3 nucleotides read TGTGCCAGCAGCTTAAGAAGGAGGGGGCAGTCAGATACGCAGTATTTT.

The chain is built from TRBV28 and TRBJ1-2; 9 bases are shared with TRBD1. The V gene's germline CDR1 is MDHEN and CDR2 SYDVKM. CDR3 length: 13 residues. The ends lost 7 bases at V and 8 bases at J; junction bases unmatched: 8. CDR3 nucleotides: TGTGCCAGCAACCCGGACAGGGGTCGAGGCTACACCTTC. Amino acid sequence: CASNPDRGRGYTF.

This clone is a singleton in its sample. V gene TRBV6-5 combines with J gene TRBJ1-4, with TRBD1 matching 9 bases. This CDR3 spans 13 amino acids. CDR1 and CDR2 (germline): MNHEY, SVGAGI. Trimming removed 10 bases from V and 8 bases from J; junction bases left unmatched: 8. The CDR3 spells CATLQGAGEKLFF. The CDR3 DNA follows: TGTGCCACCTTACAGGGGGCTGGCGAAAAACTGTTTTTT.

Many counts were recorded for this clone. The chain joins TRBV7-3 to TRBJ1-5; TRBD1 agrees at 8 bases. This CDR3 is 13 amino acids long. Germline CDR1 reads SGHTA; CDR2 reads FQGTGA. The junction had 4 bases not matched to a gene; V was cut back by 8 bases and J by 4 bases. CDR3 DNA sequence: TGTGCCAGCGGCCGGGACAGGAATCAGCCCCAGCATTTT. It specifies CASGRDRNQPQHF. The full variable domain, rest sourced from reference TRBV7-3 and TRBJ1-5, is GAGVSQTPSNKVTEKGKYVELRCDPISGHTALYWYRQSLGQGPEFLIYFQGTGAADDSGLPNDRFFAVRPEGSVSTLKIQRTERGDSAVYLCASGRDRNQPQHFGDGTRLSIL.

The V gene is TRBV29-1, the J gene TRBJ1-2; no clear D gene. Germline V CDR1 and CDR2: SQVTM, ANQGSEA. Trimming took off 4 bases at V and 1 base at J, with 4 bases between the two ends. CDR3 length: 11 residues. CDR3 DNA sequence: TGCAGCGTTGCCCATAACTATGGCTACACCTTC. Translation gives CSVAHNYGYTF. Filled out from reference TRBV29-1 and TRBJ1-2, the complete variable domain reads SAVISQKPSRDICQRGTSLTIQCQVDSQVTMMFWYRQQPGQSLTLIATANQGSEATYESGFVIDKFPISRPNLTFSTLTVSNMSPEDSSIYLCSVAHNYGYTFGSGTRLTVV.

CDR3 loop: CASSPGEKLFF. Written as DNA, the CDR3 is TGTGCCAGCAGCCCGGGAGAAAAACTGTTTTTT. J is TRBJ1-4 and V is TRBV3-1 (or the pseudogene TRBV3-2); no clear D gene. The CDR3 extends over 11 amino acids. The germline V gene encodes CDR1 LGHDT and CDR2 YNNKEL (reference sequence). Trimming left V 4 bases short and J 8 bases short, with 5 bases between.

The CDR3 region is CASSQPDRGSEKLFF. The CDR3 coding sequence is TGTGCCAGCAGCCAGCCGGACAGGGGGAGTGAAAAACTGTTTTTT. The chain employs TRBV4-2 and TRBJ1-4; TRBD1 matches 10 bases. CDR1 LGHNA and CDR2 YNFKEQ come from the germline V gene. The CDR3 consists of 15 residues. Trimming took 3 bases from V and 7 from J; bases not matched to a gene: 5.

This clone has only one observation. CDR3 residues: CASSIALQGATGELFF. The CDR3, as DNA: TGTGCCAGTAGTATAGCTCTTCAGGGGGCAACCGGGGAGCTGTTTTTT. The V call is TRBV19, the J call TRBJ2-2; 8 bases map to TRBD1. V shed 1 base, J shed 5 bases, and the junction held 6 bases outside the gene matches. This CDR3 region has 16 residues. Germline values: CDR1 LNHDA, CDR2 SQIVND (reference sequence).

This clone was seen more than once but under ten times. The rearrangement links TRBV30 to TRBJ1-6, with TRBD1 as a possible D gene (6 bases). The ends were cut back, 5 bases at V and 11 bases at J, with 19 bases in the middle. Germline loops: CDR1 GTSNPN, CDR2 SVGIG (reference sequence). This CDR3 spans 14 amino acids. CDR3 DNA sequence: TGTGCCTGGGGCCAGAGGGGGGGGCCCACACCCCTCCACTTT. As protein: CAWGQRGGPTPLHF.

This chain joins TRBV5-4 and TRBJ2-3; weak D call: TRBD1 (5 bases). The CDR3 contains 17 residues. Per the germline V gene, CDR1 is SGHNT and CDR2 is YYREEE (reference sequence). Trimming stripped 0 bases from V and 0 bases from J, with 14 bases between. The CDR3 nucleotides are TGTGCCAGCAGCTTGGTACTTCGACAGTCGAGCACAGATACGCAGTATTTT. Amino acids: CASSLVLRQSSTDTQYF.

J is TRBJ2-1 and V is TRBV3-1 (or the pseudogene TRBV3-2), with no clear D. The CDR3 is 14 amino acids. The germline V gene encodes CDR1 LGHDT and CDR2 YNNKEL (reference sequence). Trimming cost V 3 bases and J 6 bases, with 12 bases left between them. The CDR3 is CASSQNIRSNEQFF. The CDR3 bases are TGTGCCAGCAGCCAGAACATCCGTTCCAATGAGCAGTTCTTC.

This chain uses TRBV18 with TRBJ1-6; the D is unclear. Trimming removed 6 bases from V and 6 bases from J, with 12 bases in between. CDR3 length: 14 residues. Germline assignment: CDR1 KGHSH and CDR2 LQKENI. Written as DNA, the CDR3 is TGTGCCAGCTCCACCGAGACAAGTAATTCACCCCTCCACTTT. It codes for CASSTETSNSPLHF. The full variable domain, in which reference TRBV18 and TRBJ1-6 provide the parts outside the CDR3, is NAGVMQNPRHLVRRRGQEARLRCSPMKGHSHVYWYRQLPEEGLKFMVYLQKENIIDESGMPKERFSAEFPKEGPSILRIQQVVRGDSAAYFCASSTETSNSPLHFGNGTRLTVT.

The chain joins TRBV29-1 to TRBJ2-2; tentatively, D is TRBD1 (6 bases). With 4 bases removed from V and 0 bases from J, the gap between germline ends came to 15 bases. This CDR3 has 16 residues. The V gene's germline CDR1 is SQVTM and CDR2 ANQGSEA. This CDR3 is CSVAHRVSSNTGELFF. In nucleotides, the CDR3 is TGCAGCGTTGCCCACAGGGTCTCCTCGAACACCGGGGAGCTGTTTTTT.

This chain joins TRBV5-5 and TRBJ2-2; TRBD2 is a possible D gene (5 bases). The CDR3 totals 17 residues. In germline, CDR1 is SGHKS, CDR2 YYEKEE (reference sequence). Trimming stripped 2 bases from V and 6 bases from J, with 20 bases between. The CDR3 region has the DNA TGTGCCAGCAGCTTAGGAGGCGGAGGTGGATGGCCCGGGGAGCTGTTTTTT. As protein: CASSLGGGGGWPGELFF.

This chain joins TRBV11-2 and TRBJ1-1; the D is unclear. V shed 3 bases and J shed 1 base, with 6 bases lying between them. This CDR3 contains 13 residues. Per germline, CDR1 SGHAT and CDR2 FQNNGV. The CDR3 nucleotides read TGTGCCAGCAGCTTGTACAGGAACACTGAAGCTTTCTTT. Encoded protein: CASSLYRNTEAFF.

Comments on this clone: Other DNA sequences in this specimen translate into the identical CDR3. V usage is TRBV10-1 and J usage is TRBJ2-3; 13 nucleotides match TRBD2. V trimming: 2 bases; J trimming: 5 bases; junction bases outside the gene matches: 7. Germline CDR1 is WNHNN and CDR2 is SYGVQD (reference sequence). The CDR3 loop spans 17 amino acids. The CDR3 loop reads CASSEGRTSGGEDTQYF. CDR3 coding DNA: TGCGCCAGCAGTGAGGGTCGGACTAGCGGGGGTGAAGATACGCAGTATTTT.

The rearrangement uses TRBV7-2 and TRBJ1-5, with unresolved D. The CDR3 covers 13 residues. The germline gives CDR1 SGHTA, CDR2 FQGNSA. V was pared by 5 bases and J by 4 bases, with 9 bases between. This chain's CDR3 is CASSPPGNQPQHF. CDR3 coding DNA: TGTGCCAGCAGCCCCCCGGGGAATCAGCCCCAGCATTTT. Variable domain in full (rest from reference TRBV7-2 and TRBJ1-5): GAGVSQSPSNKVTEKGKDVELRCDPISGHTALYWYRQSLGQGLEFLIYFQGNSAPDKSGLPSDRFSAERTGGSVSTLTIQRTQQEDSAVYLCASSPPGNQPQHFGDGTRLSIL.

The chain is built from TRBV6-5 and TRBJ1-1; possibly TRBD1 for D (6 bases). Germline-derived CDR1 and CDR2 are MNHEY and SVGAGI. V was shortened by 6 bases and J by 5 bases, with 10 bases between the two germline ends. The CDR3 sequence is 12 residues long. CDR3 residues: CASSRGGTEAFF. The CDR3 bases are TGTGCCAGCAGCAGGGGTGGGACTGAAGCTTTCTTT.

This chain connects TRBV5-6 to TRBJ1-2, with 8 positions matching TRBD1. The germline CDR1 and CDR2 sequences are SGHDT and YYEEEE. V was pared by 3 bases and J by 3 bases, with 16 bases of the junction left unmatched. The CDR3 is 18 residues long. CDR3 in DNA: TGTGCCAGCAGCTCCTACTCGACAGGGGCGACCTTTTACTATGGCTACACCTTC. It translates to CASSSYSTGATFYYGYTF.

This chain connects TRBV3-1 (or the pseudogene TRBV3-2) to TRBJ2-7, with 8 bases fitting TRBD2. Looked up from germline, CDR1 is LGHDT and CDR2 is YNNKEL (reference sequence). This CDR3 spans 15 amino acids. J was trimmed by 2 bases and V by 1 base; bases with no gene match: 4. This CDR3 is CASSQASGGPYEQYF. The CDR3 DNA is TGTGCCAGCAGCCAAGCCAGCGGGGGTCCCTACGAGCAGTACTTC.

The gene calls are TRBV6-5 and TRBJ2-3; 7 bases are a match to TRBD2. Trimming took 2 bases from V and 0 from J; bases not matched to a gene: 2. Per the germline V gene, CDR1 is MNHEY and CDR2 is SVGAGI. This CDR3 is built from 15 residues. DNA for the CDR3: TGTGCCAGCAGTTACCGGGGAGGGAGCACAGATACGCAGTATTTT. Translation: CASSYRGGSTDTQYF.

V usage is TRBV12-3 or TRBV12-4 and J usage is TRBJ1-1; D remains ambiguous. V gave up 2 bases and J gave up 4 bases, with 8 bases separating them. CDR3 length: 13 amino acids. The CDR3 sequence: CASSLKSSTEAFF. The CDR3 DNA follows: TGTGCCAGCAGTTTAAAGAGTAGCACTGAAGCTTTCTTT.

This chain connects TRBV5-6 to TRBJ2-5, with TRBD1 identical over 10 bases. Germline lookup yields CDR1 SGHDT and CDR2 YYEEEE. The CDR3 loop spans 17 amino acids. Germline trimming cut 4 bases from V and 0 bases from J; bases unmatched to any gene: 9. The chain's CDR3 is CASSKVTGGDHQETQYF. In DNA, the CDR3 is TGTGCCAGCAGCAAGGTGACAGGGGGCGACCACCAAGAGACCCAGTACTTC.

The CDR3 DNA follows: TGTGCCAGTAGTACCCATTTGAGGCTCAGCTATGGCTACACCTTC. Its translation is CASSTHLRLSYGYTF. This chain uses TRBV19 with TRBJ1-2, with no clear D. The germline V gene encodes CDR1 LNHDA and CDR2 SQIVND (reference sequence). The CDR3 length is 15 residues. V lost 4 bases and J 4 bases, leaving 16 bases between the germline ends.

Remarks on this clone: One junction end does not reproduce the germline sequence, and a read error may be involved. The chain couples TRBV6-1 to TRBJ1-2; TRBD1 is a possible D gene (6 bases). CDR3 size: 11 residues. From germline, CDR1 is MNHNS and CDR2 SASEGT. This CDR3 reads CASSELNRVTF. DNA of the CDR3: TGTGCCAGCAGTGAATTAAACAGGGTGACATTC.

The chain combines TRBV19 with TRBJ2-4; TRBD2 might be the D (6 bases). Germline-derived CDR1 and CDR2 are LNHDA and SQIVND (reference sequence). V was clipped by 3 bases and J by 5 bases, with 11 bases between them. CDR3 length: 14 amino acids. As DNA, the CDR3 is TGTGCCAGTAGTATCGGGGGTTTCGAAAACATTCAGTACTTC. This codes for CASSIGGFENIQYF.